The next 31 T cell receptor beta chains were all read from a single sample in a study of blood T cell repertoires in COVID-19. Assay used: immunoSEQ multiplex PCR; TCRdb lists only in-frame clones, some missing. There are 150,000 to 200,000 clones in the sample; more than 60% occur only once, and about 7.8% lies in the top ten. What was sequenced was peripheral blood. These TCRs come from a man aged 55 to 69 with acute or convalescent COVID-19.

This chain's CDR3 is CASSQDRHEAFF. Written as DNA, the CDR3 is TGTGCCAGCAGCCAAGACAGACATGAAGCTTTCTTT. The chain combines TRBV3-1 (or the pseudogene TRBV3-2) with TRBJ1-1, with D unresolved. Trimming cost V 0 bases and J 7 bases, with 6 bases left between them. The length of the CDR3 is 12 residues. Germline CDR1 LGHDT, CDR2 YNNKEL (reference sequence).

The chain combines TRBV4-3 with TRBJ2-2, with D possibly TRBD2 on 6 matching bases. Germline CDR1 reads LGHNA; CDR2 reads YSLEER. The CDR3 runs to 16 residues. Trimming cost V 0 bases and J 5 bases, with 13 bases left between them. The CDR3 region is CASSQDRGTATGELFF. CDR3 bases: TGCGCCAGCAGCCAAGATCGGGGGACTGCGACCGGGGAGCTGTTTTTT.

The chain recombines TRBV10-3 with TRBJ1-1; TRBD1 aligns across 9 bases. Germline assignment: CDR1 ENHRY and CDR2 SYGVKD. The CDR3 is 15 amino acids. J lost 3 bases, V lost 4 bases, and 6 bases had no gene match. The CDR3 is CAISGQQGAYTEAFF. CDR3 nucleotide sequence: TGTGCCATCAGTGGTCAACAGGGGGCGTACACTGAAGCTTTCTTT.

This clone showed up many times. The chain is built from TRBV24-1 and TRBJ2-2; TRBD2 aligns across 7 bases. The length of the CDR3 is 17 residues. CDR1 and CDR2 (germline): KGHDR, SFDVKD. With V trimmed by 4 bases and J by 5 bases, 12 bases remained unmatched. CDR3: CATSEPRGRQGTGELFF. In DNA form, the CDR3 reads TGTGCCACCAGTGAACCGCGGGGGAGACAAGGTACCGGGGAGCTGTTTTTT.

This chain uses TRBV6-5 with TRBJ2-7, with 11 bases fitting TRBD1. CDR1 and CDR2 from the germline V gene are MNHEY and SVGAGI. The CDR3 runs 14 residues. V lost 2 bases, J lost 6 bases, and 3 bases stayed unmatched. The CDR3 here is CASSYRDRGGEQYF. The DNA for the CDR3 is TGTGCCAGCAGTTACCGGGACAGGGGGGGCGAGCAGTACTTC.

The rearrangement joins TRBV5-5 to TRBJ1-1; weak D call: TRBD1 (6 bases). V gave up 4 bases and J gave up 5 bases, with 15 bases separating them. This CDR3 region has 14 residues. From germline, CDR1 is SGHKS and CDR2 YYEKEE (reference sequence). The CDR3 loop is CASSPGGGETEAFF. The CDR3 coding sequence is TGTGCCAGCAGCCCCGGAGGGGGGGAGACTGAAGCTTTCTTT.

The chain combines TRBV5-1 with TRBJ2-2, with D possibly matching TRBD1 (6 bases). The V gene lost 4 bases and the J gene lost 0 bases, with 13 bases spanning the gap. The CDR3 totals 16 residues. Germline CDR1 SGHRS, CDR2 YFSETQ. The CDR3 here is CASSMRGQSNTGELFF. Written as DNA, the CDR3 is TGCGCCAGCAGCATGAGGGGACAATCGAACACCGGGGAGCTGTTTTTT.

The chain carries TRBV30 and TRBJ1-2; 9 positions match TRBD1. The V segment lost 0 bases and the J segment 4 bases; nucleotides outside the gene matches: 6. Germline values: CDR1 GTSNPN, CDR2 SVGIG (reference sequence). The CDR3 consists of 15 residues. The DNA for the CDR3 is TGTGCCTGGAGTGTACTCACAGGGGGCCTCTATGGCTACACCTTC. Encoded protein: CAWSVLTGGLYGYTF.

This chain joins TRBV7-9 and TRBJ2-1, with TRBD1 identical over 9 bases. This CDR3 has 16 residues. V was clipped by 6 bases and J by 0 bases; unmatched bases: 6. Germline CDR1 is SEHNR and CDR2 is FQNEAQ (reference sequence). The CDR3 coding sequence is TGTGCCAGCAGGGCCGACAGGGGGAGCTCCTACAATGAGCAGTTCTTC. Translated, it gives CASRADRGSSYNEQFF.

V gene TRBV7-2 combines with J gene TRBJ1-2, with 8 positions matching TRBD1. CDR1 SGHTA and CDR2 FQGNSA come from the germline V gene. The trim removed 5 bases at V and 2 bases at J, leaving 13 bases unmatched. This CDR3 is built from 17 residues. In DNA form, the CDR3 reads TGTGCCAGCAGCCCCCAGGCGGGGACAGGAATCAACTATGGCTACACCTTC. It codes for CASSPQAGTGINYGYTF.

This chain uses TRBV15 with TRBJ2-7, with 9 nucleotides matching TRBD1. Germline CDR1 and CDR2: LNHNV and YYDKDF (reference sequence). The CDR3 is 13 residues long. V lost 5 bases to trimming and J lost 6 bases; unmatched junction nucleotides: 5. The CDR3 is CATSRGTGTEQYF. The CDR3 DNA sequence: TGTGCCACCAGCCGGGGGACAGGGACCGAGCAGTACTTC.

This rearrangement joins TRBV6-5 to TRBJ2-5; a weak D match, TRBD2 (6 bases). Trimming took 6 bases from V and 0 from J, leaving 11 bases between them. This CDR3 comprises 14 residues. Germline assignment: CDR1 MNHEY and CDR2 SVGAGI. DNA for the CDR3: TGTGCCAGCAGGACCGGGACTCACCAAGAGACCCAGTACTTC. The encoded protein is CASRTGTHQETQYF.

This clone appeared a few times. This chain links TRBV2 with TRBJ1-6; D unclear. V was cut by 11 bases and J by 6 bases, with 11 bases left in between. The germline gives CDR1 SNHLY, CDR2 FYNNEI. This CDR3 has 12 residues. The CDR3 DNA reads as TGTGCCGGTAGACGGGGTAATTCACCCCTCCACTTT. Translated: CAGRRGNSPLHF.

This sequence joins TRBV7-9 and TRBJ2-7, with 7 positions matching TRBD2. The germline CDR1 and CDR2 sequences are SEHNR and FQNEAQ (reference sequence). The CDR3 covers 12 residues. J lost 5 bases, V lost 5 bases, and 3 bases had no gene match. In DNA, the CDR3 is TGTGCCAGCAGCGGGCGGGGGAACGAGCAGTACTTC. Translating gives CASSGRGNEQYF.

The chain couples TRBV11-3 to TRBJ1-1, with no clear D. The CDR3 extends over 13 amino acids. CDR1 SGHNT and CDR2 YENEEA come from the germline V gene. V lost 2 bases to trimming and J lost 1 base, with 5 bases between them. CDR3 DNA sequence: TGTGCCAGCAGCTTATTCGGGAACACTGAAGCTTTCTTT. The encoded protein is CASSLFGNTEAFF.

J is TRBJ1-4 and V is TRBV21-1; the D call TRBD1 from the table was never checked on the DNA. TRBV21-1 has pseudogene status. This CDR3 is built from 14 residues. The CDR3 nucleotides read TGTGCCAGCAGCAGGGACAGGGAGGATGAAAAACTGTTTTTT. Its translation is CASSRDREDEKLFF.

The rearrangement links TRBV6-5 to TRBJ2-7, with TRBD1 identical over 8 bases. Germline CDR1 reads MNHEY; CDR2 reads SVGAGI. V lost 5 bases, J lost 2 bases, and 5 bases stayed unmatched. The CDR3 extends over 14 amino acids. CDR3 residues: CASSHGTGPYEQYF. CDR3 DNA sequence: TGTGCCAGCAGTCACGGGACAGGCCCCTACGAGCAGTACTTC.

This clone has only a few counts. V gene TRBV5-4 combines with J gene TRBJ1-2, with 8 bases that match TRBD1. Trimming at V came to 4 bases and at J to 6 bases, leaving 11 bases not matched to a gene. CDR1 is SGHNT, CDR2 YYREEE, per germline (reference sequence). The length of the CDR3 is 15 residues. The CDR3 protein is CASSPRQGTEHGYTF. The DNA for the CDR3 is TGTGCCAGCAGCCCTAGACAGGGGACTGAGCATGGCTACACCTTC.

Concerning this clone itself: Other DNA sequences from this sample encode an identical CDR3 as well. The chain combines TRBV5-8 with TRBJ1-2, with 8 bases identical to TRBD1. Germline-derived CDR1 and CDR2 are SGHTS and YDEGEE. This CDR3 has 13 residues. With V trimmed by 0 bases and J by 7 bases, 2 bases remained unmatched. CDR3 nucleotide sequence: TGTGCCAGCAGCTTGGGGCAGGGGGCTGGCTACACCTTC. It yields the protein CASSLGQGAGYTF.

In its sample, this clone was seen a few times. The CDR3 DNA reads TGTGCCAGCAGTGAAATGGGAGGGGGCAATCAGCCCCAGCATTTT. Translated, it gives CASSEMGGGNQPQHF. The V and J genes are TRBV6-1 and TRBJ1-5, with a tentative D call TRBD1 (5 bases). Trimming stripped 2 bases from V and 2 bases from J, with 10 bases between. This CDR3 region has 15 residues. Germline V gene lookup returns CDR1 MNHNS and CDR2 SASEGT.

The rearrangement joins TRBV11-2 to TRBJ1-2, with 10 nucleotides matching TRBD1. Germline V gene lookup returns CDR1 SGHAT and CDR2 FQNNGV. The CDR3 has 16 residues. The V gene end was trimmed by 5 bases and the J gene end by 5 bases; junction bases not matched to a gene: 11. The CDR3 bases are TGTGCCAGCAGCGGGAAGACCGGACAGGGGGGGTATGGCTACACCTTC. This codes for CASSGKTGQGGYGYTF.

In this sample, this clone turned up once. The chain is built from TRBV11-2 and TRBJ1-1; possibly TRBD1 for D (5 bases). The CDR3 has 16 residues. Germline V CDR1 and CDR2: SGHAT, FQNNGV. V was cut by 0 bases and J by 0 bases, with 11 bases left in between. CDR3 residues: CASSLDSRTLNTEAFF. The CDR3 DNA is TGTGCCAGCAGCTTAGACTCCCGGACATTGAACACTGAAGCTTTCTTT. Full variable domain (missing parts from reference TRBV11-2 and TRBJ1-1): EAGVAQSPRYKIIEKRQSVAFWCNPISGHATLYWYQQILGQGPKLLIQFQNNGVVDDSQLPKDRFSAERLKGVDSTLKIQPAKLEDSAVYLCASSLDSRTLNTEAFFGQGTRLTVV.

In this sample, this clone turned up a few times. This chain's CDR3 is CASSPTGVNTEAFF. In DNA form, the CDR3 reads TGTGCCAGCAGCCCGACAGGGGTGAACACTGAAGCTTTCTTT. V and J are TRBV7-3 and TRBJ1-1; 8 bases align to TRBD1. The germline V gene encodes CDR1 SGHTA and CDR2 FQGTGA. The CDR3 sequence is 14 residues long. Trimming at V came to 5 bases and at J to 0 bases, leaving 2 bases not matched to a gene.

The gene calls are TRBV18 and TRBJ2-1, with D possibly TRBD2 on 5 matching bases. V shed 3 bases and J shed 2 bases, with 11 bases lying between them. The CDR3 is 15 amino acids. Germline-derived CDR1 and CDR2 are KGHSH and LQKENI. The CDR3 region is CASSPQDGTYNEQFF. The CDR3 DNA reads TGTGCCAGCTCACCCCAGGACGGGACCTACAATGAGCAGTTCTTC.

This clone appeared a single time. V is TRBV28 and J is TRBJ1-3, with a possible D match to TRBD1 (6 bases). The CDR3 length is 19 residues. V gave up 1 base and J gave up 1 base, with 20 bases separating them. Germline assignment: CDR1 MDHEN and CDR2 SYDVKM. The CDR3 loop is CASSLSFLRGASSGNTIYF. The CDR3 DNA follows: TGTGCCAGCAGTTTATCGTTTCTTCGGGGGGCAAGTTCTGGAAACACCATATATTTT.

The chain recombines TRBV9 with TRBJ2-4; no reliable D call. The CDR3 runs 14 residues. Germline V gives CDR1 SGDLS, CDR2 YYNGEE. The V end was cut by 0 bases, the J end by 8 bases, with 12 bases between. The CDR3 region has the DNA TGTGCCAGCAGCGTAGGACGGCCAGAGGACATTCAGTACTTC. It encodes CASSVGRPEDIQYF.

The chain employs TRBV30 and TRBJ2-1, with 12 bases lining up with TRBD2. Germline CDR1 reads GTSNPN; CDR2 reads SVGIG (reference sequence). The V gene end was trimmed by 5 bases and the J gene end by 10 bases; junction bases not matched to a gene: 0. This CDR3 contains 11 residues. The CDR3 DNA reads TGTGCCTGGGGACTAGCGGGGGAGCAGTTCTTC. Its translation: CAWGLAGEQFF.

CDR3 protein: CARSLCVKPQHF. The DNA of the CDR3 is TGTGCCAGAAGCTTGTGTGTCAAGCCCCAGCATTTT. The gene calls are TRBV5-3 and TRBJ1-5; no definite D call. TRBV5-3 is assigned to the ORF class and has an uncertain function. The CDR3 is made up of 12 amino acids. V lost 1 base, J lost 8 bases, and 7 bases lay in between.

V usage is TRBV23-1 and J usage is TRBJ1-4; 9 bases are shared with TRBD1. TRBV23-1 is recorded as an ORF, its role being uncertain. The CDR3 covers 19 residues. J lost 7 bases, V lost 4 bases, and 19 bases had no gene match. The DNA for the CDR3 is TGCGCCAGCAGTCCTGACCCCGCGGGGACAGGGAATAAGGGTGAAAAACTGTTTTTT. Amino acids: CASSPDPAGTGNKGEKLFF.

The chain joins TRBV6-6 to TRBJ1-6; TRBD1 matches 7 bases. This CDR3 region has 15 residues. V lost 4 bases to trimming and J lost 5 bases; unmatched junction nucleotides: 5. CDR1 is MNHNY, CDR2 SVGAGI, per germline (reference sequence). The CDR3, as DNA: TGTGCCAGCAGTTCGTCCGGGACAGATAATTCACCCCTCCACTTT. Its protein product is CASSSSGTDNSPLHF.

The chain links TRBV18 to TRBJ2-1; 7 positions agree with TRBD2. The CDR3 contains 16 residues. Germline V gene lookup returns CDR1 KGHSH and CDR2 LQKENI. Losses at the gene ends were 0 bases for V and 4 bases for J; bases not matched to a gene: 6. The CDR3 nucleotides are TGTGCCAGCTCACCACCGATTACGCGGGGGTACAATGAGCAGTTCTTC. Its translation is CASSPPITRGYNEQFF.